The TCR beta chain under discussion was sequenced for a study of blood T cell repertoires in COVID-19. Looking at the study overall: PBMCs, B-cell-depleted T cells, or T cells were the source of the cDNA or gDNA that made up the material.

Sequencing was performed with immunoSEQ multiplex PCR; in TCRdb, only in-frame clones are kept and a portion is missing. The sample lists some 58,000 clones, 90% occurring once. Per the germline V gene, CDR1 is SGHTA and CDR2 is FQGNSA. The CDR3 is 17 residues long. V was trimmed by 1 base and J by 2 bases, leaving 18 bases between them. This clonotype originated in a middle-aged man with acute or convalescent COVID-19. The chain employs TRBV7-2 and TRBJ2-7, with D perhaps matching TRBD2 (6 bases). Sequencing was carried out using peripheral blood. The CDR3 region is CASSLVGAGFQTYEQYF. The CDR3 nucleotides are TGTGCCAGCAGCTTAGTAGGTGCGGGATTCCAGACCTACGAGCAGTACTTC.